These T cell receptor beta chains were read from a single sample in a study of technical replicates of blood from a handful of donors. Assay used: immunoSEQ multiplex PCR; TCRdb lists only in-frame clones, some missing. The data contain roughly 80,000 clones, about 94% of them seen just once; the ten biggest clones take up 0.38%. Sequenced material: T cells isolated from PBMCs. The receptors here all came from a human donor in good health. The CDR3 runs from the conserved cysteine through the conserved F or W. The D gene is left open where the match is weak. Where a row states a size, it is once, few, many or the class of an expanded clone; other rows omit it.

V,J,D,length,size,DNA,CDR3
TRBV19,TRBJ2-5,.,9,.,TGTGCCAGTAGTGAGGGACTGCACTTC,CASSEGLHF
TRBV7-2,TRBJ1-2,.,15,.,TGTGCCAGCAGCTACATCCCAGGAGGAGACTATGGCTACACCTTC,CASSYIPGGDYGYTF
TRBV27,TRBJ1-1,.,13,.,TGTGCCAGCAGTGTCCAGGGGACCTATGAAGCTTTCTTT,CASSVQGTYEAFF
TRBV6-1,TRBJ1-5,.,13,.,TGTGCCAGCAGTGATGCACTAGGTCAGCCCCAGCATTTT,CASSDALGQPQHF
TRBV9,TRBJ1-3,.,16,.,TGTGCCAGCAGCGAGACAGGAGCACCCTCTGGAAACACCATATATTTT,CASSETGAPSGNTIYF
TRBV27,TRBJ2-1,TRBD2,15,.,TGTGCCAGCAGGCTACTAGCGGGAGGATCGAATGAGCAGTTCTTC,CASRLLAGGSNEQFF
TRBV5-1,TRBJ1-4,.,14,.,TGCGCCAGCAGCTTGGGTGGCGGGGGCGAAAAACTGTTTTTT,CASSLGGGGEKLFF
TRBV27,TRBJ1-1,.,14,.,TGTGCCAGCAGTTTCCAGGGTTCAAGCACTGAAGCTTTCTTT,CASSFQGSSTEAFF
TRBV1,TRBJ1-2,.,16,.,TGCACCAGCAGCCGAATTGGGGGGGGAGCTAACTATGGCTACACCTTC,CTSSRIGGGANYGYTF
TRBV7-9,TRBJ2-6,TRBD2,18,once,TGTGCCAGCAGCCAGCGAGCGGGAGGGTACTCTGGGGCCAACGTCCTGACTTTC,CASSQRAGGYSGANVLTF
TRBV10-3,TRBJ2-7,TRBD1,12,.,TGTGCCACCGGACAGGGAGTCTACGAGCAGTACTTC,CATGQGVYEQYF
TRBV21-1,TRBJ1-5,.,15,.,TGTGCCAGCAGATTCCGGACGGGAAGCAATCAGCCCCAGCATTTT,CASRFRTGSNQPQHF
TRBV29-1,TRBJ2-1,TRBD2,13,.,TGCAGCGTTGGCGGGAGGATGTACAATGAGCAGTTCTTC,CSVGGRMYNEQFF
TRBV6-5,TRBJ1-1,.,15,.,TGTGCCAGCAGTTACGATTCTCGGAGGAACACTGAAGCTTTCTTT,CASSYDSRRNTEAFF
TRBV6-5,TRBJ2-1,.,12,.,TGTGCCAGCAGGGGGACTGCCAATGAGCAGTTCTTC,CASRGTANEQFF
TRBV5-1,TRBJ1-1,.,14,.,TGCGCCAGCAGCTTGGCCACTAGCGGCACTGAAGCTTTCTTT,CASSLATSGTEAFF
TRBV7-3,TRBJ2-1,TRBD2,15,.,TGTGCCAGCAGCCGTCGACTAGCGGGAGTAAATGAGCAGTTCTTC,CASSRRLAGVNEQFF
TRBV27,TRBJ2-1,.,16,.,TGTGCCAGCAGTTTATCGATCTTTAGCTCCTACAATGAGCAGTTCTTC,CASSLSIFSSYNEQFF
TRBV7-3,TRBJ1-1,TRBD1,12,.,TGTGCCAGCAGCATGGGACAGGGGGAAGCTTTCTTT,CASSMGQGEAFF
TRBV27,TRBJ2-1,.,14,once,TGTGCCAGCAGTTTTAGTGGCGGCTACAATGAGCAGTTCTTC,CASSFSGGYNEQFF
TRBV19,TRBJ1-1,.,13,.,TGTGCCAGTAGTCCCAACACCTTCACTGAAGCTTTCTTT,CASSPNTFTEAFF
TRBV5-4,TRBJ2-3,TRBD2,18,.,TGTGCCAGCAGCTTGGACCTAGCGGAGTATCCTTTTGCAGATACGCAGTATTTT,CASSLDLAEYPFADTQYF
TRBV30,TRBJ2-7,TRBD1,14,.,TGTGCCTGGAGCGCCGGGACAGGTCTATACGAGCAGTACTTC,CAWSAGTGLYEQYF
TRBV4-1,TRBJ1-4,.,18,.,TGCGCCAGCAGCCAAGGGTATAAAACAGGTTACCAATATGAAAAACTGTTTTTT,CASSQGYKTGYQYEKLFF
TRBV4-2,TRBJ2-6,TRBD2,19,.,TGTGCCAGCAGCCAAGTAGGGCTAGCGGGGCTCTCTGGGGCCAACGTCCTGACTTTC,CASSQVGLAGLSGANVLTF
TRBV5-1,TRBJ2-1,.,11,.,TGCGCCAGCGGGCCCGACAATGAGCAGTTCTTC,CASGPDNEQFF
TRBV19,TRBJ1-3,TRBD1,16,.,TGTGCCAGTAGTTCAGTCACAGGGGGCTACGGAAACACCATATATTTT,CASSSVTGGYGNTIYF
TRBV21-1,TRBJ1-1,.,19,.,TGTGCCAGCAGCAAAGGTTTCGGGGGGGCTTATAACGTGAACACTGAAGCTTTCTTT,CASSKGFGGAYNVNTEAFF
TRBV27,TRBJ2-7,TRBD2,16,.,TGTGCCAGCAGTTTATCACCCGGACTAGTCTACTACGAGCAGTACTTC,CASSLSPGLVYYEQYF
TRBV4-1,TRBJ2-4,.,13,.,TGCGCCAGCAGCCAAGAACAGGGTTACATTCAGTACTTC,CASSQEQGYIQYF
TRBV20-1,TRBJ2-1,.,11,.,TGCAGTGCTCTTCGTTTGAATGAGCAGTTCTTC,CSALRLNEQFF
TRBV2,TRBJ1-2,.,14,.,TGTGCCAGCAGTGTATCAGGGTCCATCTATGGCTACACCTTC,CASSVSGSIYGYTF
TRBV2,TRBJ2-1,.,10,.,TGTGCCAGCATGTCGCGAGAGCAGTTCTTC,CASMSREQFF
TRBV4-3,TRBJ2-7,.,14,.,TGCGCCAGCAGCCAAGACAGGGGACCCTACGAGCAGTACTTC,CASSQDRGPYEQYF
TRBV4-3,TRBJ2-3,TRBD1,16,.,TGCGCCAGCAGCCGAGATATTGGACAGGTCACAGATACGCAGTATTTT,CASSRDIGQVTDTQYF
TRBV7-9,TRBJ1-1,TRBD1,14,.,TGTGCCAGCAGCTACGACAGGGTGAACACTGAAGCTTTCTTT,CASSYDRVNTEAFF
TRBV30,TRBJ1-5,.,13,.,TGTGCCTGGAGTGTCCCAGGGAATCAGCCCCAGCATTTT,CAWSVPGNQPQHF
TRBV27,TRBJ1-4,.,13,.,TGTGCCAGCAGTTCGAGGACAGCTGAAAAACTGTTTTTT,CASSSRTAEKLFF
TRBV5-1,TRBJ2-1,TRBD2,15,.,TGCGCCAGCAGCTGGACTAGCGGGAGTATCTATGAGCAGTTCTTC,CASSWTSGSIYEQFF
TRBV27,TRBJ2-5,.,14,.,TGTGCCAGCAGTTTATTTGCGTCATTAGAGACCCAGTACTTC,CASSLFASLETQYF
TRBV2,TRBJ1-1,TRBD1,13,.,TGTGCCAGCACTGTGGACAGGGATACTGAAGCTTTCTTT,CASTVDRDTEAFF
TRBV5-1,TRBJ1-1,.,12,.,TGCGCCAGCAGGACAGATTTCACTGAAGCTTTCTTT,CASRTDFTEAFF
TRBV4-3,TRBJ2-1,.,12,.,TGCGCCAGCAGCCAAGATTGGGCTGAGCAGTTCTTC,CASSQDWAEQFF
TRBV19,TRBJ1-2,.,15,.,TGTGCCAGTAGTATAACAGCTTCAGCTAACTATGGCTACACCTTC,CASSITASANYGYTF
TRBV30,TRBJ2-1,.,13,.,TGTGCCTGGAGTGTCGGACAGTACAATGAGCAGTTCTTC,CAWSVGQYNEQFF
TRBV7-2,TRBJ2-6,TRBD1,16,.,TGTGCCAGCAGCAAAAGGACAGGGAGCGGGGCCAACGTCCTGACTTTC,CASSKRTGSGANVLTF
TRBV7-2,TRBJ2-1,.,12,.,TGTGCCAGCAGCTTCGTCCTAAATGAGCAGTTCTTC,CASSFVLNEQFF
TRBV28,TRBJ1-4,TRBD1,16,.,TGTGCCAGCAGTTTATTTCAGACAGGGGGCGCGGGAAAACTGTTTTTT,CASSLFQTGGAGKLFF
TRBV7-9,TRBJ2-1,TRBD1,14,.,TGTGCCAGCAGCTTGGGACAGGGGGCGAATGAGCAGTTCTTC,CASSLGQGANEQFF
TRBV4-1,TRBJ1-5,TRBD1,16,.,TGCGCCAGCAGCCAAGTTTTGGGGACAGAATATCAGCCCCAGCATTTT,CASSQVLGTEYQPQHF
TRBV7-3,TRBJ1-5,TRBD1,13,.,TGTGCCAGCAGCTCAGACAGGGACCAGCCCCAGCATTTT,CASSSDRDQPQHF